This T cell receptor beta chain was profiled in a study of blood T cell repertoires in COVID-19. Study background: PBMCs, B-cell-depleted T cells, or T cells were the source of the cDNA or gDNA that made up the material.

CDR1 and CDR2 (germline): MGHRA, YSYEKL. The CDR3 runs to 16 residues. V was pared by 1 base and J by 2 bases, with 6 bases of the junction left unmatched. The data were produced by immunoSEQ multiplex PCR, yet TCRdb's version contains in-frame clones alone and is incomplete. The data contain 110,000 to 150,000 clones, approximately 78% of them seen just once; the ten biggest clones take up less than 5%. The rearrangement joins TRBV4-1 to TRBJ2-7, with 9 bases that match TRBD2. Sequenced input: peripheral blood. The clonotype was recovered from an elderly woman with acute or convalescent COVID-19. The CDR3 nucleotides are TGCGCCAGCAGCCAAGTGCTGCTAGCGGGGCCCTACGAGCAGTACTTC. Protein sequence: CASSQVLLAGPYEQYF.